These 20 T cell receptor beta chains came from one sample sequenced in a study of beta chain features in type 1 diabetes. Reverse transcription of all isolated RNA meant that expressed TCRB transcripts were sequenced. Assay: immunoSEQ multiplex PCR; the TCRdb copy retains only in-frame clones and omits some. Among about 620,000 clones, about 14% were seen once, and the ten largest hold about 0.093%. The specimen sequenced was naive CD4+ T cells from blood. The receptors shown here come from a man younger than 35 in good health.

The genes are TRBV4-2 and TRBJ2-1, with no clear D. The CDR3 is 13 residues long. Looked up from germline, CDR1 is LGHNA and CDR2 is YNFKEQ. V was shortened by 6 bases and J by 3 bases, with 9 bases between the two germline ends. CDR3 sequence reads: CASRVGSYNEQFF. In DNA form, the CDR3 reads TGTGCCAGCAGGGTAGGAAGCTACAATGAGCAGTTCTTC.

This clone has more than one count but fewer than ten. The CDR3 protein is CASREDRLNTEAFF. CDR3 sequence (DNA): TGTGCCAGCAGGGAGGACAGGTTGAACACTGAAGCTTTCTTT. The chain recombines TRBV2 with TRBJ1-1, with 7 bases that match TRBD1. The CDR3 loop spans 14 amino acids. V shed 6 bases, J shed 0 bases, and the junction held 4 bases outside the gene matches. Germline assignment: CDR1 SNHLY and CDR2 FYNNEI.

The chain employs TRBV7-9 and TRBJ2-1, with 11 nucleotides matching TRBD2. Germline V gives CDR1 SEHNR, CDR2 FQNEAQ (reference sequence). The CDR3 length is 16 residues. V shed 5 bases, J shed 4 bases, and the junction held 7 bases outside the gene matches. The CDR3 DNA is TGTGCCAGCAGCCCCCAACTAGCGGGAGTTTACAATGAGCAGTTCTTC. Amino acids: CASSPQLAGVYNEQFF.

Here the CDR3 DNA reads TGCAGCCTGGCCGGGCGGTTAACAGATACGCAGTATTTT. It yields the protein CSLAGRLTDTQYF. The rearrangement joins TRBV29-1 to TRBJ2-3; D remains ambiguous. This CDR3 has 13 residues. CDR1 and CDR2 from the germline V gene are SQVTM and ANQGSEA. The ends were cut back, 8 bases at V and 3 bases at J, with 15 bases in the middle.

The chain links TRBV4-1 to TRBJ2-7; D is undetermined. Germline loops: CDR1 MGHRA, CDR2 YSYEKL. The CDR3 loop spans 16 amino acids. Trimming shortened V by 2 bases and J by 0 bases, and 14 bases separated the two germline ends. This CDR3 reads CASSQTRVTGSYEQYF. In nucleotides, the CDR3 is TGCGCCAGCAGCCAAACCCGGGTGACGGGCTCCTACGAGCAGTACTTC.

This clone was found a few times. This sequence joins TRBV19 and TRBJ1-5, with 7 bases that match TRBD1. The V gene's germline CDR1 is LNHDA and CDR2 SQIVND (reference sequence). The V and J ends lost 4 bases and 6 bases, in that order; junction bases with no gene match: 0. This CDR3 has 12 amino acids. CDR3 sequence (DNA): TGTGCCAGTAGTAACAGGGGTCAGCCCCAGCATTTT. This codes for CASSNRGQPQHF.

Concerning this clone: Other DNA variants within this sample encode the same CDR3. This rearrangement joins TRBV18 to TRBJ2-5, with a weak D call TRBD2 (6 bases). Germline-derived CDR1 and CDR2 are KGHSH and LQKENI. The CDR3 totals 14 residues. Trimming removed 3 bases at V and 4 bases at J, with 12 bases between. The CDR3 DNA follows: TGTGCCAGCTCACCCTCGGGGGTTGGAGAGACCCAGTACTTC. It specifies CASSPSGVGETQYF.

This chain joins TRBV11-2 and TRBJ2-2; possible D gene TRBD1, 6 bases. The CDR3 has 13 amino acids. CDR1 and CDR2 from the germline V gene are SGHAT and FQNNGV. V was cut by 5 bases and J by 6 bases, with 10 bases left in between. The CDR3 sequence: CASSLRTAGELFF. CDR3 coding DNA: TGTGCCAGCAGCCTCCGGACAGCCGGGGAGCTGTTTTTT.

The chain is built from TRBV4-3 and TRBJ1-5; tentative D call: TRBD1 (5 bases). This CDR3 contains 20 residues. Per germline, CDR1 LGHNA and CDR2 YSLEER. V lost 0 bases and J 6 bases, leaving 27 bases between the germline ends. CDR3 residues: CASSQEPRGAPGRGSQPQHF. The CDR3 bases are TGCGCCAGCAGCCAAGAACCCCGTGGGGCCCCAGGGAGAGGAAGTCAGCCCCAGCATTTT.

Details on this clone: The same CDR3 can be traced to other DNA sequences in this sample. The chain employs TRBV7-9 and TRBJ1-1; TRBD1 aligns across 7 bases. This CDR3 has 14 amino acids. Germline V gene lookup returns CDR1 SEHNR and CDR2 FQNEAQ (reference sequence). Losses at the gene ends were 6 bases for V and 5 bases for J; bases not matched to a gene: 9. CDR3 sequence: CASSSRQGGTEAFF. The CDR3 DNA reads TGTGCCAGCAGTTCCAGACAGGGTGGTACTGAAGCTTTCTTT. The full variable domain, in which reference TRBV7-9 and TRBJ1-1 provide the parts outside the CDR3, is DTGVSQNPRHKITKRGQNVTFRCDPISEHNRLYWYRQTLGQGPEFLTYFQNEAQLEKSRLLSDRFSAERPKGSFSTLEIQRTEQGDSAMYLCASSSRQGGTEAFFGQGTRLTVV.

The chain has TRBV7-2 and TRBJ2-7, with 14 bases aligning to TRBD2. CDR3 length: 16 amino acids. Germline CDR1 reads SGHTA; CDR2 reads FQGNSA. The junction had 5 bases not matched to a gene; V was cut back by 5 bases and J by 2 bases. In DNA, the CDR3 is TGTGCCAGCAGCCCTAGACTAGCGGGAGGGACCTACGAGCAGTACTTC. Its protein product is CASSPRLAGGTYEQYF. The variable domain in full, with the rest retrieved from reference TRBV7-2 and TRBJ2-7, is GAGVSQSPSNKVTEKGKDVELRCDPISGHTALYWYRQSLGQGLEFLIYFQGNSAPDKSGLPSDRFSAERTGGSVSTLTIQRTQQEDSAVYLCASSPRLAGGTYEQYFGPGTRLTVT.

The CDR3 protein is CASSDGYYREQYF. Written as DNA, the CDR3 is TGTGCCAGCAGCGACGGGTACTACCGCGAGCAGTACTTC. The gene calls are TRBV5-6 and TRBJ2-7; D is unresolved. Trimming pared 4 bases from V and 6 bases from J, leaving 14 bases between. The CDR3 is 13 amino acids. Germline-derived CDR1 and CDR2 are SGHDT and YYEEEE.

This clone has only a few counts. CDR3 nucleotides: TGCGCCAGCAGCCTGAGCGGGATCAGCACAGATACGCAGTATTTT. It yields the protein CASSLSGISTDTQYF. The chain carries TRBV5-1 and TRBJ2-3; the match to TRBD2 covers 7 bases. From germline, CDR1 is SGHRS and CDR2 YFSETQ. Trimming removed 4 bases from V and 0 bases from J; junction bases left unmatched: 5. The CDR3 runs 15 residues.

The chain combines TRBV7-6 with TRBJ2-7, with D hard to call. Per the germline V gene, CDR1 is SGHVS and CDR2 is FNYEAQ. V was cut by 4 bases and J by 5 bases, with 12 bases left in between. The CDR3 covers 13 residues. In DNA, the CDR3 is TGTGCCAGCAGCTCAATCCTGGGAAACGAGCAGTACTTC. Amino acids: CASSSILGNEQYF.

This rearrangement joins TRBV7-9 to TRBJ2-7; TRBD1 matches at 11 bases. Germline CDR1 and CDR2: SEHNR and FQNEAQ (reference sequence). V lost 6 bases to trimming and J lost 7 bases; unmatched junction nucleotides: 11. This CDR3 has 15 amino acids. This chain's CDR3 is CASRPAGQGAWEQYF. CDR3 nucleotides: TGTGCCAGCAGACCCGCCGGACAGGGGGCATGGGAGCAGTACTTC.

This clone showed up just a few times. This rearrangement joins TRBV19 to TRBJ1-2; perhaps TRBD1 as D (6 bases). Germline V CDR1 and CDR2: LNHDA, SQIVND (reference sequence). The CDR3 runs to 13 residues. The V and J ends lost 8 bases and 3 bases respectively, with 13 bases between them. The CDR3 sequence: CASSKQGDYGYTF. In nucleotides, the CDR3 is TGTGCCAGTTCAAAACAGGGCGACTATGGCTACACCTTC.

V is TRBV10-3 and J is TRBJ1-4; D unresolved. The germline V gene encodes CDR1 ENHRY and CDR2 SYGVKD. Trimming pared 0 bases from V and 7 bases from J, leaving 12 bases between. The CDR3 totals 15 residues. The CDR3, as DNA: TGTGCCATCAGTGAGTCGAGGGTAGGCGGTGAAAAACTGTTTTTT. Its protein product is CAISESRVGGEKLFF.

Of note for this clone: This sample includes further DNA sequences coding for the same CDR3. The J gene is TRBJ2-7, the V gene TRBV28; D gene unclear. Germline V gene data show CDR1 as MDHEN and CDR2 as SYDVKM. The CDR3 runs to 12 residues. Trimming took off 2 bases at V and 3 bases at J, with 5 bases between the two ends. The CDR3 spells CASSLLFYEQYF. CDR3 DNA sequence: TGTGCCAGCAGTTTACTCTTCTACGAGCAGTACTTC.

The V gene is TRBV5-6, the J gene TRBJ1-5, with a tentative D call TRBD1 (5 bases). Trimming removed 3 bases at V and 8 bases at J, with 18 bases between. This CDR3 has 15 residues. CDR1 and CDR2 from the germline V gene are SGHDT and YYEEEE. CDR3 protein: CASSSLRGRAKPQHF. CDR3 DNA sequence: TGTGCCAGCAGCTCTTTAAGGGGCCGGGCAAAGCCCCAGCATTTT.

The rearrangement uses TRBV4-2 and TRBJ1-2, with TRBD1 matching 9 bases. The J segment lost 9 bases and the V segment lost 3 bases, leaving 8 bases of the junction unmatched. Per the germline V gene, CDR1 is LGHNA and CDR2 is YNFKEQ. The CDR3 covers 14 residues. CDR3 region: CASSQQGQGVRYTF. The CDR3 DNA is TGTGCCAGCAGCCAGCAGGGACAGGGTGTGCGCTACACCTTC.